The 22 T cell receptor beta chains presented below share a single source sample, sequenced in a study of cytomegalovirus exposure and HLA in healthy donors. Researchers ran the PCR with 60 Vbeta and 13 Jbeta primers. Only in-frame clones appear in the TCRdb table, and some are missing; sequencing was by immunoSEQ multiplex PCR. The sample has over 100,000 clones, about 70% seen once. The sequenced material came from PBMCs. The receptors come from a woman aged 40 to 50 in good health and CMV-seronegative.

This clone was recorded a few times. The chain uses TRBV9 and TRBJ2-3, with 7 positions matching TRBD1. Germline CDR1 is SGDLS and CDR2 is YYNGEE. CDR3 size: 15 residues. J gave up 4 bases and V 0 bases, and 5 bases lay outside the gene matches. This CDR3 is CASSVAGGQPDTQYF. The DNA of the CDR3 is TGTGCCAGCAGCGTAGCTGGGGGACAGCCAGATACGCAGTATTTT. The whole variable domain, remainder taken from reference TRBV9 and TRBJ2-3, is DSGVTQTPKHLITATGQRVTLRCSPRSGDLSVYWYQQSLDQGLQFLIQYYNGEERAKGNILERFSAQQFPDLHSELNLSSLELGDSALYFCASSVAGGQPDTQYFGPGTRLTVL.

The chain carries TRBV9 and TRBJ1-1, with D possibly being TRBD1 (6 bases). The V gene lost 4 bases and the J gene lost 3 bases, with 16 bases spanning the gap. This CDR3 is built from 15 residues. The germline gives CDR1 SGDLS, CDR2 YYNGEE. The CDR3 protein is CASSIHQGPDTEAFF. Written as DNA, the CDR3 is TGTGCCAGCAGCATTCACCAGGGGCCTGACACTGAAGCTTTCTTT.

The V and J genes are TRBV6-1 and TRBJ2-2; TRBD2 aligns across 13 bases. The CDR3 has 14 residues. Per the germline V gene, CDR1 is MNHNS and CDR2 is SASEGT. V was clipped by 9 bases and J by 6 bases; unmatched bases: 4. The CDR3 nucleotides are TGTGCCAGTTTCGGGACTAGCGGGGCCGGGGAGCTGTTTTTT. It is translated as CASFGTSGAGELFF.

The J gene is TRBJ1-1, the V gene TRBV30; TRBD1 is a possible D gene (5 bases). The CDR3 spans 15 residues. Trimming pared 5 bases from V and 5 bases from J, leaving 21 bases between. Germline CDR1 GTSNPN, CDR2 SVGIG (reference sequence). CDR3 sequence (DNA): TGTGCCTGGGGCGAGACGGGGTGGCGGGGGACTGAAGCTTTCTTT. Translating gives CAWGETGWRGTEAFF. The variable domain in full, completed from reference TRBV30 and TRBJ1-1, reads SQTIHQWPATLVQPVGSPLSLECTVEGTSNPNLYWYRQAAGRGLQLLFYSVGIGQISSEVPQNLSASRPQDRQFILSSKKLLLSDSGFYLCAWGETGWRGTEAFFGQGTRLTVV.

The chain combines TRBV30 with TRBJ1-2; tentatively, D is TRBD1 (5 bases). The CDR3 is 14 amino acids. V lost 1 base and J 3 bases, leaving 12 bases between the germline ends. CDR1 is GTSNPN and CDR2 is SVGIG in the germline V gene (reference sequence). The DNA for the CDR3 is TGTGCCTGGAGTGAGGAGGGGAGGGACTATGGCTACACCTTC. This sequence encodes CAWSEEGRDYGYTF. The whole variable domain, filled in from reference TRBV30 and TRBJ1-2, reads SQTIHQWPATLVQPVGSPLSLECTVEGTSNPNLYWYRQAAGRGLQLLFYSVGIGQISSEVPQNLSASRPQDRQFILSSKKLLLSDSGFYLCAWSEEGRDYGYTFGSGTRLTVV.

This chain links TRBV29-1 with TRBJ1-4, with unresolved D. The ends were cut back, 3 bases at V and 10 bases at J, with 9 bases in the middle. Germline CDR1 SQVTM, CDR2 ANQGSEA. This CDR3 region has 11 residues. CDR3 nucleotide sequence: TGCAGCGTTGAGGGTCGGGGAAAACTGTTTTTT. Its translation is CSVEGRGKLFF.

This clone occurred once. This sequence joins TRBV27 and TRBJ1-6; D remains ambiguous. Trimming removed 2 bases at V and 2 bases at J, with 19 bases between. From germline, CDR1 is MNHEY and CDR2 SMNVEV (reference sequence). The length of the CDR3 is 19 residues. The CDR3 is CASSLAYETSGPYNSPLHF. In nucleotides, the CDR3 is TGTGCCAGCAGTTTAGCTTACGAAACGAGTGGGCCCTATAATTCACCCCTCCACTTT.

V is TRBV30 and J is TRBJ2-3; possibly TRBD2 for D (5 bases). Trimming removed 3 bases from V and 2 bases from J, with 12 bases in between. Germline CDR1 reads GTSNPN; CDR2 reads SVGIG (reference sequence). This CDR3 spans 14 amino acids. CDR3 nucleotides: TGTGCCTGGAGGAGGGCGGGTTTCACAGATACGCAGTATTTT. This codes for CAWRRAGFTDTQYF.

This sequence joins TRBV19 and TRBJ1-4; D ambiguous. From germline, CDR1 is LNHDA and CDR2 SQIVND (reference sequence). V gave up 5 bases and J gave up 0 bases, with 7 bases separating them. The CDR3 covers 14 residues. The CDR3 nucleotides are TGTGCCAGTAGTCAGACTTCAACTAATGAAAAACTGTTTTTT. Its protein is CASSQTSTNEKLFF. Together with reference TRBV19 and TRBJ1-4, the CDR3 gives the full variable domain: DGGITQSPKYLFRKEGQNVTLSCEQNLNHDAMYWYRQDPGQGLRLIYYSQIVNDFQKGDIAEGYSVSREKKESFPLTVTSAQKNPTAFYLCASSQTSTNEKLFFGSGTQLSVL.

This chain joins TRBV6-1 and TRBJ1-5, with a possible D match to TRBD1 (6 bases). CDR1 and CDR2 (germline): MNHNS, SASEGT. V lost 1 base, J lost 2 bases, and 9 bases lay in between. The CDR3 consists of 15 residues. CDR3 bases: TGTGCCAGCAGTGAAGACAGGGAAGGCAATCAGCCCCAGCATTTT. Translation gives CASSEDREGNQPQHF.

This clone came up a few times. The chain has TRBV4-3 and TRBJ2-2; D unresolved. This CDR3 contains 18 residues. V was trimmed by 0 bases and J by 0 bases, leaving 14 bases between them. In germline, CDR1 is LGHNA, CDR2 YSLEER. The CDR3 loop reads CASSQEPRGSTNTGELFF. The CDR3 coding sequence is TGCGCCAGCAGCCAAGAACCGAGAGGCAGCACGAACACCGGGGAGCTGTTTTTT.

V gene TRBV4-3 combines with J gene TRBJ1-6; D unclear. CDR1 LGHNA and CDR2 YSLEER come from the germline V gene. There are 14 residues in the CDR3. Trimming stripped 0 bases from V and 7 bases from J, with 7 bases between. CDR3: CASSQDTKNSPLHF. The CDR3 DNA is TGCGCCAGCAGCCAAGATACTAAAAATTCACCCCTCCACTTT.

The genes are TRBV11-3 and TRBJ2-7; TRBD1 agrees at 10 bases. Germline values: CDR1 SGHNT, CDR2 YENEEA. The CDR3 has 14 residues. Trimming took 6 bases from V and 5 from J; bases not matched to a gene: 7. CDR3 nucleotides: TGTGCCAGCAGTTCTCGGGACAGGGGAGACGAGCAGTACTTC. This codes for CASSSRDRGDEQYF.

Here the CDR3 DNA reads TGTGCCATCAGTGAGACGCGGACAGGCTTAAAAAGGGGGGATGAAAAACTGTTTTTT. Its protein is CAISETRTGLKRGDEKLFF. The gene calls are TRBV10-3 and TRBJ1-4, with 7 bases lining up with TRBD1. Germline V gene data show CDR1 as ENHRY and CDR2 as SYGVKD. J lost 6 bases, V lost 2 bases, and 18 bases had no gene match. This CDR3 is built from 19 residues.

This clone has just one count. The J gene is TRBJ1-5, the V gene TRBV5-1, with D possibly TRBD1 on 5 matching bases. The CDR3 loop spans 13 amino acids. Germline CDR1 and CDR2: SGHRS and YFSETQ. The germline V and J ends were trimmed by 9 bases and 1 base, with 11 bases remaining between them. Here the CDR3 DNA reads TGCGCCACTTGGGGGGGGAGCAATCAGCCCCAGCATTTT. This translates into CATWGGSNQPQHF.

The chain couples TRBV5-1 to TRBJ2-5; tentatively, D is TRBD1 (7 bases). The CDR3 consists of 14 residues. Trimming left V 4 bases short and J 2 bases short, with 12 bases between. CDR1 is SGHRS, CDR2 YFSETQ, per germline. The CDR3 protein is CASSTGAGQETQYF. DNA for the CDR3: TGCGCCAGCAGCACAGGGGCGGGGCAAGAGACCCAGTACTTC.

In its sample, this clone was seen a few times. The chain joins TRBV10-2 to TRBJ1-4; D possibly corresponds to TRBD1 (5 bases). The germline V gene has CDR1 WSHSY and CDR2 SAAADI. Trimming shortened V by 3 bases and J by 7 bases, and 21 bases separated the two germline ends. The CDR3 totals 17 residues. The CDR3, as DNA: TGCGCCAGCAGTGATGGGAACCGCGCAGGGTGGGGTGAAAAACTGTTTTTT. Amino acid sequence: CASSDGNRAGWGEKLFF.

The V and J genes are TRBV4-2 and TRBJ2-1, with D perhaps matching TRBD2 (7 bases). Germline CDR1 and CDR2: LGHNA and YNFKEQ. The V end was cut by 0 bases, the J end by 8 bases, with 14 bases between. The CDR3 is 15 amino acids. The CDR3 DNA is TGTGCCAGCAGCCAAGATCCGGGGGGCTGGGATGAGCAGTTCTTC. It encodes CASSQDPGGWDEQFF.

The rearrangement joins TRBV19 to TRBJ1-1; 7 bases are a match to TRBD1. Trimming took 8 bases from V and 4 from J; bases not matched to a gene: 7. This CDR3 comprises 13 residues. Germline loops: CDR1 LNHDA, CDR2 SQIVND (reference sequence). The CDR3: CASRGGGGTEAFF. CDR3 nucleotides: TGTGCCAGTCGAGGGGGCGGCGGCACTGAAGCTTTCTTT.

The chain uses TRBV6-5 and TRBJ1-2; no reliable D call. The germline gives CDR1 MNHEY, CDR2 SVGAGI. The CDR3 has 11 residues. V lost 5 bases and J 6 bases, leaving 7 bases between the germline ends. The DNA of the CDR3 is TGTGCCAGCAGTCACAGAAATGGCTACACCTTC. Its protein is CASSHRNGYTF.

The V and J genes are TRBV6-1 and TRBJ1-1; D is perhaps TRBD1 (6 bases). Germline V gene sequence: CDR1 MNHNS, CDR2 SASEGT. The germline V and J ends were trimmed by 0 bases and 3 bases, with 11 bases remaining between them. The CDR3 is 15 residues long. The CDR3 DNA is TGTGCCAGCAGTGAAGCGGGGGAGGGGGACACTGAAGCTTTCTTT. Its translation is CASSEAGEGDTEAFF.

V is TRBV5-8 and J is TRBJ2-4; 7 bases align to TRBD1. This CDR3 contains 14 residues. The ends lost 7 bases at V and 5 bases at J; junction bases unmatched: 9. From germline, CDR1 is SGHTS and CDR2 YDEGEE. This chain's CDR3 is CASGTGTVENIQYF. CDR3 sequence (DNA): TGTGCCAGCGGAACAGGGACAGTTGAAAACATTCAGTACTTC.